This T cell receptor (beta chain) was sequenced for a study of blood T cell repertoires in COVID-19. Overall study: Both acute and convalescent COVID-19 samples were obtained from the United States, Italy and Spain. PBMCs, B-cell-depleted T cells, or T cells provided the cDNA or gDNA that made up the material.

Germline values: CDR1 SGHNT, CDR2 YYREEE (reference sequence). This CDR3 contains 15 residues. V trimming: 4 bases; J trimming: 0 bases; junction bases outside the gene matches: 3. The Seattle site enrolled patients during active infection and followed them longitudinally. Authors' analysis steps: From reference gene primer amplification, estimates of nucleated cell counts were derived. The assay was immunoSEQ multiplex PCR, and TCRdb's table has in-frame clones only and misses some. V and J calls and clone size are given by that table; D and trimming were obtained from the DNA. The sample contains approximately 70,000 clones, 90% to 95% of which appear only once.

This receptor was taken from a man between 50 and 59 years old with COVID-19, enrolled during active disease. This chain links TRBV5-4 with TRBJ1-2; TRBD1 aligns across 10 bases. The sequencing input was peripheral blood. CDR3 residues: CASSPGQGANYGYTF. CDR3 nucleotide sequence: TGTGCCAGCAGCCCCGGACAGGGGGCTAACTATGGCTACACCTTC.